This T cell receptor (beta chain) is drawn from a study of cytomegalovirus exposure and HLA in healthy donors. Study results and caveats: A link between a missense DCLRE1C variant and TCR beta V- and J-gene trimming emerged from a later analysis. Some segments of the V type, notably TRBV6-2 and TRBV6-3, were excluded as indistinguishable.

Worth noting for this clone: Its antigen remains unidentified.

Germline V gives CDR1 MNHEY, CDR2 SMNVEV (reference sequence). V was pared by 2 bases and J by 6 bases, with 8 bases between. The CDR3 spans 14 residues. As for the donors, each was a healthy bone marrow donor. Researchers ran the PCR with 60 Vbeta and 13 Jbeta primers. The data were produced by immunoSEQ multiplex PCR, yet TCRdb's version contains in-frame clones alone and is incomplete. The sample includes about 160,000 clones, approximately 80% of them seen just once. The clonotype was recovered from a man between 40 and 49 years old in good health and CMV-seronegative. Sample: PBMCs. The J gene is TRBJ1-6, the V gene TRBV27, with D unresolved. The CDR3 region has the DNA TGTGCCAGCAGTTTAGGAGGAGGTAATTCACCCCTCCACTTT. It specifies CASSLGGGNSPLHF.